One sample yielded the 26 T cell receptor beta chains listed below, sequenced in a study of cytomegalovirus exposure and HLA in healthy donors. PCR amplification relied on 60 Vbeta primers (plus 13 Jbeta primers). Method: immunoSEQ multiplex PCR; TCRdb's copy keeps in-frame clones and lacks some. The sample shows roughly 180,000 clones, about 85% of them seen only once. What was sequenced was PBMCs. The receptors stem from a girl aged 5-17 years in good health and CMV-seropositive.

This clone has a single count. The rearrangement links TRBV4-3 to TRBJ2-7; TRBD2 matches at 8 bases. Trimming cost V 0 bases and J 3 bases; bases outside gene matches: 7. The CDR3 is made up of 16 amino acids. Germline-derived CDR1 and CDR2 are LGHNA and YSLEER. The DNA for the CDR3 is TGCGCCAGCAGCCAAGACGCGTGGCTAGCGGGCTACGAGCAGTACTTC. Protein sequence: CASSQDAWLAGYEQYF.

This clone was observed a single time. This chain connects TRBV6-5 to TRBJ2-7, with a weak D call TRBD2 (6 bases). The CDR3 sequence is 15 residues long. The V and J ends lost 0 bases and 4 bases respectively, with 13 bases between them. The germline CDR1 and CDR2 sequences are MNHEY and SVGAGI. The CDR3 nucleotides are TGTGCCAGCAGTTACTCTTCGGGAGATACGTACGAGCAGTACTTC. Translating gives CASSYSSGDTYEQYF.

The rearrangement uses TRBV10-2 and TRBJ2-3; the match to TRBD2 covers 10 bases. The V gene end was trimmed by 7 bases and the J gene end by 5 bases; junction bases not matched to a gene: 6. Germline V lookup: CDR1 WSHSY, CDR2 SAAADI. The CDR3 runs to 14 residues. CDR3 coding DNA: TGCGCCAGCACCCTAGCGGGAGTTGGAGATACGCAGTATTTT. Translation gives CASTLAGVGDTQYF.

The rearrangement uses TRBV19 and TRBJ2-7; 7 bases are shared with TRBD1. With 4 bases clipped from V and 0 bases from J, the junction kept 6 bases outside the gene matches. Germline V gene data show CDR1 as LNHDA and CDR2 as SQIVND (reference sequence). There are 15 residues in the CDR3. The chain's CDR3 is CASSKETGSSYEQYF. CDR3 bases: TGTGCCAGTAGTAAAGAGACAGGGAGCTCCTACGAGCAGTACTTC.

This clone showed up just a few times. This chain uses TRBV18 with TRBJ2-7, with D perhaps TRBD1 (6 bases). The CDR3 extends over 12 amino acids. Germline assignment: CDR1 KGHSH and CDR2 LQKENI. Trimming pared 3 bases from V and 6 bases from J, leaving 9 bases between. CDR3 residues: CASSPRGSEQYF. CDR3 DNA: TGTGCCAGCTCACCCAGGGGCTCCGAGCAGTACTTC.

The rearrangement links TRBV30 to TRBJ1-2; TRBD1 agrees at 7 bases. The V segment lost 4 bases and the J segment 4 bases; nucleotides outside the gene matches: 3. The germline gives CDR1 GTSNPN, CDR2 SVGIG (reference sequence). The CDR3 has 12 amino acids. DNA of the CDR3: TGTGCCTGGAACAGGGGAACCTATGGCTACACCTTC. It yields the protein CAWNRGTYGYTF.

As DNA, the CDR3 is TGTGCCACTACGCCGGGACACGGGAAGGGGTACGGCTACACCTTC. Its protein is CATTPGHGKGYGYTF. The V gene is TRBV28, the J gene TRBJ1-2; TRBD1 is a possible D gene (6 bases). V gave up 10 bases and J gave up 8 bases, with 26 bases separating them. Germline values: CDR1 MDHEN, CDR2 SYDVKM. CDR3 length: 15 residues.

The chain joins TRBV4-1 to TRBJ1-2; no clear D gene. Germline V gene data show CDR1 as MGHRA and CDR2 as YSYEKL. Trimming shortened V by 0 bases and J by 4 bases, and 6 bases separated the two germline ends. The CDR3 loop spans 13 amino acids. The CDR3 sequence: CASSQDIGYGYTF. CDR3 nucleotide sequence: TGCGCCAGCAGCCAAGATATCGGCTATGGCTACACCTTC.

CDR3 DNA sequence: TGTGCCAGCAGTGAATCCAGTTCCAATGAGCAGTTCTTC. This encodes CASSESSSNEQFF. The genes are TRBV25-1 and TRBJ2-1; D gene uncertain. The V and J ends lost 1 base and 6 bases respectively, with 7 bases between them. The CDR3 runs 13 residues. The V gene's germline CDR1 is MGHDK and CDR2 SYGVNS.

The V and J genes are TRBV6-1 and TRBJ1-4; D is uncertain. This CDR3 spans 14 amino acids. The V end was cut by 7 bases, the J end by 7 bases, with 16 bases between. Germline CDR1 and CDR2: MNHNS and SASEGT. The CDR3 reads CASIFGGSGEKLFF. The DNA of the CDR3 is TGTGCCAGCATTTTCGGAGGGTCGGGTGAAAAACTGTTTTTT.

This chain joins TRBV30 and TRBJ2-5, with D unclear. The CDR3 length is 13 residues. Per the germline V gene, CDR1 is GTSNPN and CDR2 is SVGIG (reference sequence). V was cut by 0 bases and J by 3 bases, with 8 bases left in between. The CDR3 reads CAWSVGDKETQYF. As DNA, the CDR3 is TGTGCCTGGAGTGTGGGCGACAAAGAGACCCAGTACTTC.

The chain is built from TRBV27 and TRBJ2-7; D may be TRBD2 (5 bases). Between the trimmed V and J ends, which lost 2 bases and 4 bases, there was a span of 15 bases. The CDR3 runs to 15 residues. Germline CDR1 is MNHEY and CDR2 is SMNVEV (reference sequence). This CDR3 is CASSLLGAEVYEQYF. The CDR3 nucleotides are TGTGCCAGCAGTTTACTCGGCGCGGAGGTGTACGAGCAGTACTTC.

V and J are TRBV29-1 and TRBJ2-7; 8 bases line up with TRBD2. This CDR3 has 13 amino acids. Trimming cost V 7 bases and J 3 bases; bases outside gene matches: 8. Germline-derived CDR1 and CDR2 are SQVTM and ANQGSEA. The CDR3 bases are TGCAGCGCATGCAGGGGACTAGACTACGAGCAGTACTTC. This encodes CSACRGLDYEQYF.

This clone has a handful of counts. J is TRBJ2-7 and V is TRBV7-8; tentatively, D is TRBD1 (6 bases). Trimming cost V 4 bases and J 3 bases, with 10 bases left between them. This CDR3 is 13 amino acids long. CDR1 SGHVS and CDR2 FQNEAQ come from the germline V gene. CDR3 bases: TGTGCCAGCAGCTACAGGGTGGACTACGAGCAGTACTTC. This gives the protein CASSYRVDYEQYF. Full variable domain (remainder filled in from reference TRBV7-8 and TRBJ2-7): GAGVSQSPRYKVAKRGQDVALRCDPISGHVSLFWYQQALGQGPEFLTYFQNEAQLDKSGLPSDRFFAERPEGSVSTLKIQRTQQEDSAVYLCASSYRVDYEQYFGPGTRLTVT.

The rearrangement links TRBV2 to TRBJ2-1, with D possibly matching TRBD2 (5 bases). Germline CDR1 and CDR2: SNHLY and FYNNEI. Trimming removed 8 bases at V and 6 bases at J, with 8 bases between. The length of the CDR3 is 11 residues. The chain's CDR3 is CASSRGNEQFF. In DNA, the CDR3 is TGTGCCAGCTCTCGGGGCAATGAGCAGTTCTTC.

This clone was picked up a small number of times. CDR3 sequence: CASSYGLAGADYEQYF. In nucleotides, the CDR3 is TGTGCCAGTAGTTATGGACTAGCGGGGGCCGACTACGAGCAGTACTTC. This rearrangement joins TRBV19 to TRBJ2-7; 13 nucleotides align to TRBD2. After removal of 5 bases from V and 3 bases from J, the junction contained 7 bases not matched to a gene. CDR3 length equals 16 residues. Germline lookup yields CDR1 LNHDA and CDR2 SQIVND (reference sequence).

This clone appeared a few times. The gene calls are TRBV7-9 and TRBJ1-1; 8 nucleotides match TRBD1. The CDR3 is made up of 14 amino acids. V lost 5 bases and J lost 1; bases outside the gene matches: 3. Looked up from germline, CDR1 is SEHNR and CDR2 is FQNEAQ (reference sequence). CDR3: CASSRTGKNTEAFF. Here the CDR3 DNA reads TGTGCCAGCAGCCGGACAGGGAAGAACACTGAAGCTTTCTTT. Using reference TRBV7-9 and TRBJ1-1 for the parts outside the CDR3, the full variable domain is DTGVSQNPRHKITKRGQNVTFRCDPISEHNRLYWYRQTLGQGPEFLTYFQNEAQLEKSRLLSDRFSAERPKGSFSTLEIQRTEQGDSAMYLCASSRTGKNTEAFFGQGTRLTVV.

This chain joins TRBV19 and TRBJ1-2; no clear D gene. Germline-derived CDR1 and CDR2 are LNHDA and SQIVND (reference sequence). The V end lost 7 bases, the J end lost 0 bases, and 15 bases lay between the germline ends. CDR3 length: 15 amino acids. CDR3 sequence: CASTPSSRANYGYTF. DNA for the CDR3: TGTGCCAGTACCCCCTCAAGTCGAGCTAACTATGGCTACACCTTC.

A single count supports this clone. V and J are TRBV18 and TRBJ1-1; 9 bases map to TRBD1. The germline V gene has CDR1 KGHSH and CDR2 LQKENI. Trimming took 4 bases from V and 2 from J; bases not matched to a gene: 2. The CDR3 has 14 amino acids. For the CDR3, the DNA is TGTGCCAGCTCACGGACAGGGGCCAACACTGAAGCTTTCTTT. Translation gives CASSRTGANTEAFF. Full variable domain (outside the CDR3, taken from reference TRBV18 and TRBJ1-1): NAGVMQNPRHLVRRRGQEARLRCSPMKGHSHVYWYRQLPEEGLKFMVYLQKENIIDESGMPKERFSAEFPKEGPSILRIQQVVRGDSAAYFCASSRTGANTEAFFGQGTRLTVV.

The CDR3 loop is CASSLYSYEQYF. The DNA of the CDR3 is TGTGCCAGCAGCCTATACTCCTACGAGCAGTACTTC. The rearrangement uses TRBV5-8 and TRBJ2-7, with no clear D. V lost 4 bases, J lost 0 bases, and 5 bases lay in between. Germline loops: CDR1 SGHTS, CDR2 YDEGEE. This CDR3 comprises 12 residues.

V gene TRBV7-2 combines with J gene TRBJ1-2; D possibly corresponds to TRBD1 (5 bases). The CDR3 runs 17 residues. The germline V gene has CDR1 SGHTA and CDR2 FQGNSA. V shed 5 bases and J shed 2 bases, with 21 bases lying between them. The DNA for the CDR3 is TGTGCCAGCAGCCCCTCGCCGGGGGTCAACTCCAACTATGGCTACACCTTC. Translated, it gives CASSPSPGVNSNYGYTF.

V gene TRBV4-2 combines with J gene TRBJ2-7, with 8 bases matching TRBD2. CDR1 is LGHNA, CDR2 YNFKEQ, per germline. The J segment lost 0 bases and the V segment lost 5 bases, leaving 3 bases of the junction unmatched. The CDR3 is 14 residues long. This chain's CDR3 is CASSTGTSSYEQYF. The DNA for the CDR3 is TGTGCCAGCAGCACCGGGACTAGCTCCTACGAGCAGTACTTC.

The genes are TRBV25-1 and TRBJ2-1; 14 nucleotides align to TRBD2. The CDR3 spans 15 residues. With 5 bases clipped from V and 8 bases from J, the junction kept 5 bases outside the gene matches. CDR1 is MGHDK, CDR2 SYGVNS, per germline. In DNA, the CDR3 is TGTGCCAGCAGTCTAGGGACTAGCGGGAGACATGAGCAGTTCTTC. Translating it yields CASSLGTSGRHEQFF.

V usage is TRBV5-1 and J usage is TRBJ2-2, with 15 positions matching TRBD2. The J segment lost 7 bases and the V segment lost 2 bases, leaving 3 bases of the junction unmatched. The CDR3 totals 16 residues. Germline V gives CDR1 SGHRS, CDR2 YFSETQ. CDR3 nucleotide sequence: TGCGCCAGCAGCTTTGGACTAGCGGGAGGGAGCGGGGAGCTGTTTTTT. As protein: CASSFGLAGGSGELFF.

The CDR3 sequence: CASSLFSAPGGETQYF. The CDR3 DNA is TGTGCCAGCAGCTTATTTAGTGCCCCGGGAGGCGAGACCCAGTACTTC. V and J are TRBV7-2 and TRBJ2-5; TRBD2 matches 7 bases. Germline CDR1 is SGHTA and CDR2 is FQGNSA. This CDR3 has 16 amino acids. V lost 2 bases and J lost 5; bases outside the gene matches: 11.

The chain has TRBV9 and TRBJ2-1; D remains unclear. Trimming shortened V by 4 bases and J by 7 bases, and 9 bases separated the two germline ends. Germline V gene lookup returns CDR1 SGDLS and CDR2 YYNGEE. The CDR3 length is 12 residues. Here the CDR3 DNA reads TGTGCCAGCAGCACCACGGAGAATGAGCAGTTCTTC. It translates to CASSTTENEQFF.